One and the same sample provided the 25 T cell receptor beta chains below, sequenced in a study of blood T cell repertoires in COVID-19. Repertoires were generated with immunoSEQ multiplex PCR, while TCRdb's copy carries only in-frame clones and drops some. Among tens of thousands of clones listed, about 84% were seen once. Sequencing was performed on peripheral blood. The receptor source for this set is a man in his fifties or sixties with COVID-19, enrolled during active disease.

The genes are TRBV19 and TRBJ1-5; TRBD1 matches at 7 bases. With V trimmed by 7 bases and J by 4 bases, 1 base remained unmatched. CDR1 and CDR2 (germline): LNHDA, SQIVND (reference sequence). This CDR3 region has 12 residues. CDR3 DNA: TGTGCCAGTAAACAGGGGAATCAGCCCCAGCATTTT. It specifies CASKQGNQPQHF.

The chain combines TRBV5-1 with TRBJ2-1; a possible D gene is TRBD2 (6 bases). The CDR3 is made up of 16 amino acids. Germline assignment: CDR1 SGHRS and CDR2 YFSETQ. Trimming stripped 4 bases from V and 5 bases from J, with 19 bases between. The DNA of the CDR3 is TGCGCCAGCAGCCCCTCCGGCGCGGGCGGGAACAATGAGCAGTTCTTC. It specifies CASSPSGAGGNNEQFF.

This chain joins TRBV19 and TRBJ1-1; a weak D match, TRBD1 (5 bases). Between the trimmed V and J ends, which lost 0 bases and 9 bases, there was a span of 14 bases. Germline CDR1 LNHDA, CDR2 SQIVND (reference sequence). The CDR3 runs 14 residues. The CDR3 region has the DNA TGTGCCAGTAGTATAGATCCAGACAGAGAGAAAGCTTTCTTT. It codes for CASSIDPDREKAFF.

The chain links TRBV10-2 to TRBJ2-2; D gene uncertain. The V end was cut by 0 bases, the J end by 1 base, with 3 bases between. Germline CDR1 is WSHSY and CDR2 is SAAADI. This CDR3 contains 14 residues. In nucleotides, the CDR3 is TGCGCCAGCAGTGAGTCGAGGAACACCGGGGAGCTGTTTTTT. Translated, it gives CASSESRNTGELFF.

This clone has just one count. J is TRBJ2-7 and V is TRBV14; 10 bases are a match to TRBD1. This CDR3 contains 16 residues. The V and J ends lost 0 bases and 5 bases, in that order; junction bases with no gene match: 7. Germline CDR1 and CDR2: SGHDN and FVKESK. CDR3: CASSQDFGQGVDEQYF. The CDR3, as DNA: TGTGCCAGCAGCCAAGATTTCGGACAGGGGGTCGACGAGCAGTACTTC.

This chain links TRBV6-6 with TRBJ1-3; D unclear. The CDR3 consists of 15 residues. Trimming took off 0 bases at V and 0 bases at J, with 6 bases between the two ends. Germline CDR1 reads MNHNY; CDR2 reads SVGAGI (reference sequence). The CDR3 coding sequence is TGTGCCAGCAGTTACTCATACGGCTCTGGAAACACCATATATTTT. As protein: CASSYSYGSGNTIYF.

The CDR3 reads CASSLAAGGHTDTQYF. For the CDR3, the DNA is TGTGCCAGCAGCTTGGCAGCGGGGGGACACACAGATACGCAGTATTTT. The rearrangement joins TRBV5-5 to TRBJ2-3; the match to TRBD2 covers 9 bases. Losses at the gene ends were 0 bases for V and 2 bases for J; bases not matched to a gene: 4. Germline V gene sequence: CDR1 SGHKS, CDR2 YYEKEE (reference sequence). This CDR3 spans 16 amino acids.

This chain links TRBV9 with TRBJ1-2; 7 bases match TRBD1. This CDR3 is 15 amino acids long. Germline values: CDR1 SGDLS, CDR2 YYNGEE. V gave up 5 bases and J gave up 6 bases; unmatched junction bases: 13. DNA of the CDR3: TGTGCCAGCAGTGAGAATCTAAGACAGGGTGATGGCTACACCTTC. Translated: CASSENLRQGDGYTF.

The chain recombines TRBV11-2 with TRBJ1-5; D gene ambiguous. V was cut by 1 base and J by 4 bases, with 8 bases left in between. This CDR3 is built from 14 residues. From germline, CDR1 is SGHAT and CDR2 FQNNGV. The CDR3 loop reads CASSLGLINQPQHF. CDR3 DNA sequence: TGTGCCAGCAGCTTAGGCCTAATTAATCAGCCCCAGCATTTT.

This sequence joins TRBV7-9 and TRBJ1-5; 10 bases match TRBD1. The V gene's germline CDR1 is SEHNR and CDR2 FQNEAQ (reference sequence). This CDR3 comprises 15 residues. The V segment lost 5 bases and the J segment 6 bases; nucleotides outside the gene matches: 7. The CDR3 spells CASSAGTGDFQPQHF. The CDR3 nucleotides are TGTGCCAGCAGCGCCGGGACAGGGGATTTTCAGCCCCAGCATTTT.

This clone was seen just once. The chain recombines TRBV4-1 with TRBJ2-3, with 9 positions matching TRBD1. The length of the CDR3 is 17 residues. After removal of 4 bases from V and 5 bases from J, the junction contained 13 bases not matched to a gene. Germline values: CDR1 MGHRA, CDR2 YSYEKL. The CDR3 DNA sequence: TGCGCCAGCAGCCCCCAGCCGGGACAGGGATTGAAAGATACGCAGTATTTT. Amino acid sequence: CASSPQPGQGLKDTQYF.

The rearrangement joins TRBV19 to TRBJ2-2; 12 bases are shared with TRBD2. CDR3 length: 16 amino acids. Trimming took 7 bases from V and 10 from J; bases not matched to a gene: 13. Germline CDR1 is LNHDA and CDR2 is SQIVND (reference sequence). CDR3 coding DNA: TGTGCCAGTACACCCTGGCTAGCGGGGGGGCAGAAGGAGCTGTTTTTT. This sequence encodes CASTPWLAGGQKELFF.

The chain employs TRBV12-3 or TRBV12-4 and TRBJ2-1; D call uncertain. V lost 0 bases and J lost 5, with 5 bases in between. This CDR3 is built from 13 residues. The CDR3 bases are TGTGCCAGCAGTTTAGCCAGTAACAATGAGCAGTTCTTC. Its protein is CASSLASNNEQFF.

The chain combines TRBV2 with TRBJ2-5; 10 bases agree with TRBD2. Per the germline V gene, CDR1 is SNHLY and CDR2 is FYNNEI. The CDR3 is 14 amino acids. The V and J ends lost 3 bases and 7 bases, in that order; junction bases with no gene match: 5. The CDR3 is CASSDVLAGTTQYF. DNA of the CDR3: TGTGCCAGCAGTGATGTACTAGCGGGGACGACCCAGTACTTC.

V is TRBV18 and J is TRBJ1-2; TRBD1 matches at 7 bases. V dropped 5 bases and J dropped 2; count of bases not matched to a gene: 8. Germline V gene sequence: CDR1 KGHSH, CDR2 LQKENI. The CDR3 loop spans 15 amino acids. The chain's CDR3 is CASSRWTGGNYGYTF. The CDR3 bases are TGTGCCAGCTCAAGGTGGACAGGCGGAAACTATGGCTACACCTTC.

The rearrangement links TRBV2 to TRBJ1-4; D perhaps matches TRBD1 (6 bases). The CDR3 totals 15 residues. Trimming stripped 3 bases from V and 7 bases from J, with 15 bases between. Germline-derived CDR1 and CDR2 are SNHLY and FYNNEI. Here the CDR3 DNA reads TGTGCCAGCAGTGAGGAGCTACAGGGAAGTGAAAAACTGTTTTTT. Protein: CASSEELQGSEKLFF. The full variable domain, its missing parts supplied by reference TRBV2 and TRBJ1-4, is EPEVTQTPSHQVTQMGQEVILRCVPISNHLYFYWYRQILGQKVEFLVSFYNNEISEKSEIFDDQFSVERPDGSNFTLKIRSTKLEDSAMYFCASSEELQGSEKLFFGSGTQLSVL.

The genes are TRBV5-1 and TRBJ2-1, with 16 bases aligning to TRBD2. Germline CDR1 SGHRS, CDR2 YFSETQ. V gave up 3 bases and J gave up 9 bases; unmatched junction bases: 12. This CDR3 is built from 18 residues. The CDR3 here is CASSWGLAGGPEAFEQFF. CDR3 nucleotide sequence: TGCGCCAGCAGCTGGGGACTAGCGGGGGGGCCCGAGGCCTTTGAGCAGTTCTTC. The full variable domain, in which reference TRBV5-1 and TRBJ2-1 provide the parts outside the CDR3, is KAGVTQTPRYLIKTRGQQVTLSCSPISGHRSVSWYQQTPGQGLQFLFEYFSETQRNKGNFPGRFSGRQFSNSRSEMNVSTLELGDSALYLCASSWGLAGGPEAFEQFFGPGTRLTVL.

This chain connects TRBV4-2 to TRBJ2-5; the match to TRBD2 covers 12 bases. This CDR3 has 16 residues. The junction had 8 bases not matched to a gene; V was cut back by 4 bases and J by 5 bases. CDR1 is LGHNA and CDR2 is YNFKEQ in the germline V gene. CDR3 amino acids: CASSPGLAGGRETQYF. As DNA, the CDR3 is TGTGCCAGCAGCCCCGGCCTAGCGGGGGGGCGGGAGACCCAGTACTTC.

CDR3 nucleotide sequence: TGTGCCAGCAGCACACCGCGGGGATACGAGCAGTACTTC. Translating it yields CASSTPRGYEQYF. V usage is TRBV13 and J usage is TRBJ2-7, with D possibly being TRBD2 (6 bases). The CDR3 is 13 amino acids. Trimming took off 5 bases at V and 4 bases at J, with 12 bases between the two ends. Germline V CDR1 and CDR2: PRHDT, FYEKMQ (reference sequence).

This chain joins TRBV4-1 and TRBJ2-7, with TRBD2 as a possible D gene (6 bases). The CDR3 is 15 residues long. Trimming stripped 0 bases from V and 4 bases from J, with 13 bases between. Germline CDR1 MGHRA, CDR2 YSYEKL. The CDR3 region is CASSQDRRVPYEQYF. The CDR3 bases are TGCGCCAGCAGCCAAGATAGGAGGGTACCGTACGAGCAGTACTTC.

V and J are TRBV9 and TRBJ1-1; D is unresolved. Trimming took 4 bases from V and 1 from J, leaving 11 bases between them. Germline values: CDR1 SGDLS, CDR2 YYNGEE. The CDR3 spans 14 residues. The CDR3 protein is CASSPRAGNTEAFF. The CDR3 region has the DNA TGTGCCAGCAGCCCCCGGGCGGGGAACACTGAAGCTTTCTTT.

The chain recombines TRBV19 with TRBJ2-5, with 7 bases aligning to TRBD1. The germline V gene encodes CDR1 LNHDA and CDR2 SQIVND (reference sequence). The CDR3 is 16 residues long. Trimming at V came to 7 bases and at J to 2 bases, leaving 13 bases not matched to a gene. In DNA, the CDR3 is TGTGCCAGTACTCCTACCCGACAGGGCAATCAAGAGACCCAGTACTTC. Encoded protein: CASTPTRQGNQETQYF. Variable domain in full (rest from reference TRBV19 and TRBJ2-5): DGGITQSPKYLFRKEGQNVTLSCEQNLNHDAMYWYRQDPGQGLRLIYYSQIVNDFQKGDIAEGYSVSREKKESFPLTVTSAQKNPTAFYLCASTPTRQGNQETQYFGPGTRLLVL.

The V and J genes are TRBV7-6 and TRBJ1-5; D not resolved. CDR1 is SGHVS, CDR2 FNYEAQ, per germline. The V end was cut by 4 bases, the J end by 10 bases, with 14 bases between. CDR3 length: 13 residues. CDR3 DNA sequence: TGTGCCAGCAGCTCCCGGTCGAGGTATCCCCAGCATTTT. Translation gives CASSSRSRYPQHF.

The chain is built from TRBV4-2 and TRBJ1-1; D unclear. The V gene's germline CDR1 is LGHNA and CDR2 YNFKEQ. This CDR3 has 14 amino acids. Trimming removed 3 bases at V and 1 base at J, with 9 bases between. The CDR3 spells CASSQSSANTEAFF. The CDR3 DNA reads TGTGCCAGCAGCCAGTCCAGCGCGAACACTGAAGCTTTCTTT.

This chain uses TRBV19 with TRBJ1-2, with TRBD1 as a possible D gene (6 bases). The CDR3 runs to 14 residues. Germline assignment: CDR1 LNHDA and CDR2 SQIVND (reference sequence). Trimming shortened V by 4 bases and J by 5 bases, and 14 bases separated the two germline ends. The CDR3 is CASSNQGSGYGYTF. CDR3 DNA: TGTGCCAGTAGTAACCAGGGGAGTGGATATGGCTACACCTTC.